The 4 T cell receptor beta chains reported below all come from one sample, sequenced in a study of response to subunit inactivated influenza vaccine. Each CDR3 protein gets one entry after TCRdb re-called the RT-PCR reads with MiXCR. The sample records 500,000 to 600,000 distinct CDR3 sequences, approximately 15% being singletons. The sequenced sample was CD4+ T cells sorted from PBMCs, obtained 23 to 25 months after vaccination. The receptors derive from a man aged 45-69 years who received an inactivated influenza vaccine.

The CDR3 region is CASTGVGSYEQYF. In DNA, the CDR3 is TGTGCCAGTACAGGGGTCGGTTCCTACGAGCAGTACTTC. The genes are TRBV25-1 and TRBJ2-7; 7 bases line up with TRBD1. The CDR3 length is 13 residues. Germline loops: CDR1 MGHDK, CDR2 SYGVNS. Trimming at V came to 9 bases and at J to 1 base, leaving 6 bases not matched to a gene.

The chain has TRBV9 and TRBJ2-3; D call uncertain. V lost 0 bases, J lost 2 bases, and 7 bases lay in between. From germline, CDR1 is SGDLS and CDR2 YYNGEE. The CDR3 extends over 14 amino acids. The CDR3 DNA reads TGTGCCAGCAGCGTAGCCGGGTCCACAGATACGCAGTATTTT. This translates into CASSVAGSTDTQYF.

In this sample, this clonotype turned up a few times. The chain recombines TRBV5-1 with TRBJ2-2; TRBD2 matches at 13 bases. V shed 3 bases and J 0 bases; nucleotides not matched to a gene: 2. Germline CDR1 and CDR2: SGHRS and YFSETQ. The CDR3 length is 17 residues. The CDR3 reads CASSSGLAGANTGELFF. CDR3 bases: TGCGCCAGCAGCTCAGGACTAGCGGGAGCGAACACCGGGGAGCTGTTTTTT.

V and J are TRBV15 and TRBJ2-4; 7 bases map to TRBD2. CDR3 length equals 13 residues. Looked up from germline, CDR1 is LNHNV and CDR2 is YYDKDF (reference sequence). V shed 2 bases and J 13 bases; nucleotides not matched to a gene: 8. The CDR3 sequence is CATSRPRAGVQYF. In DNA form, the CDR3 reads TGTGCCACCAGCAGACCAAGGGCGGGAGTCCAGTACTTC. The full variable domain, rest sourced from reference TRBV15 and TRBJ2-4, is DAMVIQNPRYQVTQFGKPVTLSCSQTLNHNVMYWYQQKSSQAPKLLFHYYDKDFNNEADTPDNFQSRRPNTSFCFLDIRSPGLGDTAMYLCATSRPRAGVQYFGAGTRLSVL.